The 19 T cell receptor beta chains reported below all come from one sample, sequenced in a study of regulatory T cells in long-lasting Graves disease. For TCR beta, libraries came from iRepertoire HTBI primers and Arm-PCR of CDR3 regions. MiXCR, run by TCRdb on the multiplex PCR reads, gives a single entry per CDR3 protein. The sample gives 250,000 to 300,000 distinct CDR3 sequences, around a fifth of which show up once; approximately 53% is in the top ten. As for time point: persistent/refractory GD, antithyroid drugs over 5 years with positive TRAb. From RNA extracted from PBMCs, the TCR library was made. The sample was peripheral blood mononuclear cells (PBMCs), taken when the disease was refractory, from a patient treated with antithyroid drugs. All receptors derive from a female donor with Graves disease.

In DNA form, the CDR3 reads TGCGCCAGCAGCTTGTATCACAGGGGAATAAGTGAAGCTTTCTTT. Encoded protein: CASSLYHRGISEAFF. This chain uses TRBV5-1 with TRBJ1-1, with 7 nucleotides matching TRBD1. In germline, CDR1 is SGHRS, CDR2 YFSETQ. The CDR3 consists of 15 residues. With 1 base clipped from V and 7 bases from J, the junction kept 10 bases outside the gene matches.

This clonotype was found a few times. The chain is built from TRBV9 and TRBJ1-1; 7 bases match TRBD1. Germline assignment: CDR1 SGDLS and CDR2 YYNGEE. The CDR3 consists of 15 residues. Trimming took 3 bases from V and 7 from J; bases not matched to a gene: 12. Here the CDR3 reads CASSGAQGLGGEAFF. The CDR3 DNA reads TGTGCCAGCAGCGGAGCACAGGGGTTGGGCGGTGAAGCTTTCTTT. Combining the CDR3 with reference TRBV9 and TRBJ1-1 gives the whole variable domain DSGVTQTPKHLITATGQRVTLRCSPRSGDLSVYWYQQSLDQGLQFLIQYYNGEERAKGNILERFSAQQFPDLHSELNLSSLELGDSALYFCASSGAQGLGGEAFFGQGTRLTVV.

This clonotype was observed a few times. CDR3 DNA sequence: TGCGCCAGCAGCCATACGACCCGACAGGGCCGCCGGTCTGAAGCTTTCTTT. The encoded protein is CASSHTTRQGRRSEAFF. The gene calls are TRBV5-1 and TRBJ1-1, with TRBD1 identical over 7 bases. CDR3 length equals 17 residues. With 4 bases clipped from V and 6 bases from J, the junction kept 18 bases outside the gene matches. Per the germline V gene, CDR1 is SGHRS and CDR2 is YFSETQ.

The rearrangement links TRBV7-9 to TRBJ1-1; TRBD1 agrees at 7 bases. V shed 5 bases, J shed 11 bases, and the junction held 11 bases outside the gene matches. CDR1 is SEHNR and CDR2 is FQNEAQ in the germline V gene (reference sequence). The CDR3 runs 13 residues. This CDR3 reads CASSPTQGGNAFF. The CDR3 DNA follows: TGTGCCAGCAGCCCGACCCAGGGGGGGAACGCTTTCTTT.

The chain couples TRBV2 to TRBJ2-7, with 9 bases that match TRBD1. The CDR3 extends over 15 amino acids. The J segment lost 3 bases and the V segment lost 6 bases, leaving 9 bases of the junction unmatched. Germline lookup yields CDR1 SNHLY and CDR2 FYNNEI. CDR3 nucleotide sequence: TGTGCCAGCAGGGTGGACAGGGGAAACTTCTACGAGCAGTACTTC. Translated, it gives CASRVDRGNFYEQYF.

This clonotype was seen more than once but under ten times. V is TRBV2 and J is TRBJ1-1; 9 bases match TRBD1. Germline assignment: CDR1 SNHLY and CDR2 FYNNEI. Unmatched junction bases numbered 6, after V lost 4 bases and J lost 0 bases. The CDR3 is made up of 16 amino acids. CDR3 loop: CASSVGTGLMNTEAFF. The CDR3 bases are TGTGCCAGCAGTGTTGGGACAGGGTTAATGAACACTGAAGCTTTCTTT.

This clonotype has only a few counts. The CDR3 region is CASSLGNPNTGELFF. In DNA, the CDR3 is TGTGCCAGCAGCTTAGGCAACCCGAACACCGGGGAGCTGTTTTTT. The chain joins TRBV11-1 to TRBJ2-2; D unclear. V lost 1 base and J lost 0, with 6 bases in between. Germline CDR1 SGHAT, CDR2 FQDESV (reference sequence). The CDR3 has 15 residues.

About this clonotype: Being one base from a much bigger clone, this may be a read error. The chain links TRBV28 to TRBJ2-7; 7 positions match TRBD2. V was clipped by 5 bases and J by 7 bases; unmatched bases: 17. Germline V gene sequence: CDR1 MDHEN, CDR2 SYDVKM. This CDR3 is 16 amino acids long. The DNA for the CDR3 is TGTGCCAGCAGTCGAAAGCCGGGCTCCGGGAGGTCGGAGCAGTACTTC. Translating it yields CASSRKPGSGRSEQYF.

Concerning this clonotype itself: At one end the junction does not follow the germline gene, possibly because of a read error. The V gene is TRBV7-7, the J gene TRBJ2-1; a weak D match, TRBD2 (5 bases). Germline CDR1 reads SSHAT; CDR2 reads FNYEAQ (reference sequence). This CDR3 has 13 amino acids. DNA of the CDR3: TGTGCTAGCAGCCAGGACTTACACAATGAGCAGTTCTTC. Residues: CASSQDLHNEQFF.

There are a few counts of this clonotype. The chain joins TRBV5-6 to TRBJ1-2, with D unclear. CDR1 is SGHDT and CDR2 is YYEEEE in the germline V gene. The CDR3 runs 17 residues. V shed 0 bases and J shed 6 bases, with 21 bases lying between them. The CDR3 sequence: CASSLGRRLGNYHGYTF. The DNA for the CDR3 is TGTGCCAGCAGCTTGGGTCGTCGTTTGGGAAACTATCATGGCTACACCTTC.

The V gene is TRBV7-9, the J gene TRBJ1-5; D not certain. Germline V gives CDR1 SEHNR, CDR2 FQNEAQ (reference sequence). V was cut by 8 bases and J by 3 bases, with 8 bases left in between. The CDR3 length is 12 residues. The CDR3 DNA is TGTGCCAGCCAGCCCGACAATCAGCCCCAGCATTTT. This gives the protein CASQPDNQPQHF.

This clonotype was counted at least ten times. The rearrangement joins TRBV5-1 to TRBJ1-2, with 7 bases identical to TRBD1. V lost 4 bases, J lost 5 bases, and 5 bases stayed unmatched. The CDR3 consists of 13 residues. Germline V gene sequence: CDR1 SGHRS, CDR2 YFSETQ. The CDR3 spells CASSRTGDYGYTF. CDR3 sequence (DNA): TGCGCCAGCAGCCGGACAGGAGATTATGGCTACACCTTC.

This clonotype occurred a few times. The CDR3: CASSLYGGSYTGELFF. CDR3 DNA sequence: TGTGCCAGCAGCTTGTACGGCGGGAGCTACACCGGGGAGCTGTTTTTT. This sequence joins TRBV5-8 and TRBJ2-2; 7 bases line up with TRBD2. After removal of 1 base from V and 3 bases from J, the junction contained 6 bases not matched to a gene. The CDR3 consists of 16 residues. Germline CDR1 reads SGHTS; CDR2 reads YDEGEE.

This clonotype was seen a few times. The CDR3 is CATRLAAYYEQYF. The CDR3 DNA reads as TGTGCCACCAGACTAGCGGCTTACTACGAGCAGTACTTC. The J gene is TRBJ2-7, the V gene TRBV6-1; 9 bases agree with TRBD2. The germline V gene has CDR1 MNHNS and CDR2 SASEGT. The CDR3 has 13 amino acids. J lost 3 bases, V lost 10 bases, and 7 bases had no gene match.

Ten or more counts support this clonotype. Written as DNA, the CDR3 is TGTGCCAGCAGTTGGACAGCAACTAATGAAAAACTGTTTTTT. It codes for CASSWTATNEKLFF. The chain links TRBV6-2 or TRBV6-3 to TRBJ1-4; TRBD1 is a possible D gene (6 bases). Germline V gives CDR1 MNHEY, CDR2 SVGEGT. V lost 4 bases and J 0 bases, leaving 6 bases between the germline ends. The CDR3 length is 14 residues.

This clonotype was recorded at least ten times. The chain carries TRBV2 and TRBJ1-5, with TRBD1 matching over 8 bases. V shed 5 bases and J 4 bases; nucleotides not matched to a gene: 10. The germline CDR1 and CDR2 sequences are SNHLY and FYNNEI. The CDR3 sequence is 16 residues long. Here the CDR3 DNA reads TGTGCCAGCAGTTACGACAGGGGAGACCTTAATCAGCCCCAGCATTTT. Translation: CASSYDRGDLNQPQHF.

This clonotype was detected only once. The chain carries TRBV4-3 and TRBJ1-1; perhaps TRBD1 as D (5 bases). V lost 0 bases to trimming and J lost 1 base, with 9 bases between them. In germline, CDR1 is LGHNA, CDR2 YSLEER. This CDR3 is built from 15 residues. In nucleotides, the CDR3 is TGCGCCAGCAGCCAAGAAGGAGGGGAGAACACTGAAGCTTTCTTT. This encodes CASSQEGGENTEAFF.

The chain has TRBV7-2 and TRBJ1-6; D not certain. The CDR3 loop spans 15 amino acids. Trimming pared 1 base from V and 10 bases from J, leaving 14 bases between. Per germline, CDR1 SGHTA and CDR2 FQGNSA. The CDR3, as DNA: TGTGCCAGCAGCTTAGATGCTCTGGGCGGCTCACCCCTCCACTTT. Its translation: CASSLDALGGSPLHF.

This clonotype was observed at least ten times. The chain has TRBV28 and TRBJ2-7; D not resolved. Germline CDR1 MDHEN, CDR2 SYDVKM. V gave up 6 bases and J gave up 1 base, with 13 bases separating them. There are 14 residues in the CDR3. DNA of the CDR3: TGTGCCAGCAGGTCCCCGGACGGGTCCTACGAGCAGTACTTC. This codes for CASRSPDGSYEQYF.